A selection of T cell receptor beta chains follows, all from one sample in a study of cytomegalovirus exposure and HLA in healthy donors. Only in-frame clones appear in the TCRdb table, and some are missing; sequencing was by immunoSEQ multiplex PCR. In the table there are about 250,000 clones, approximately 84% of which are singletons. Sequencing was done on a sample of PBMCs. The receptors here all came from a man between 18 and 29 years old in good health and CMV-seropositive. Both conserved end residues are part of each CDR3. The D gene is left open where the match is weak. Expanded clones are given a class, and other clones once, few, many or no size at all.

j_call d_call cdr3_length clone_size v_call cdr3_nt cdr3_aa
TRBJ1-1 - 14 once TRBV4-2 TGTGCCAGCAGCCAGAGTCGGACGAACACTGAAGCTTTCTTT CASSQSRTNTEAFF
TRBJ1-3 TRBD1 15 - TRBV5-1 TGCGCCAGCAGCCTACGACAGGGGGCTCGAAACACCATATATTTT CASSLRQGARNTIYF
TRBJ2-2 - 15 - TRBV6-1 TGTGCCAGCAGTGAATTCAGGGGGGTGACCGGGGAGCTGTTTTTT CASSEFRGVTGELFF
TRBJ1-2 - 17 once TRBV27 TGTGCCAGCAGTTTACGTCAGTCCGGGACATATAGTTATGGCTACACCTTC CASSLRQSGTYSYGYTF
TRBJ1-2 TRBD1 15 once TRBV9 TGTGCCAGCAGCGTAGAAGGACAGGGGAGCTATGGCTACACCTTC CASSVEGQGSYGYTF
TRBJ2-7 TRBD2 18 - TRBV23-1 TGCGCCAGCAGTCAATGCGGGGGGGGACACCGTAGTAGCTACGAGCAGTACTTC CASSQCGGGHRSSYEQYF
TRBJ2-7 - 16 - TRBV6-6 TGTGCCAGCAGTTACAACAGGCCCTTGTCGTTCTACGAGCAGTACTTC CASSYNRPLSFYEQYF
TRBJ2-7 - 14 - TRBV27 TGTGCCAGTTCGGACGACACGGCGCTGGGTGAGCAGTACTTC CASSDDTALGEQYF
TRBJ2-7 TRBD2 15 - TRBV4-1 TGCGCCAGCAGCCAAGTAGCGGGAGGGGCCTACGAGCAGTACTTC CASSQVAGGAYEQYF
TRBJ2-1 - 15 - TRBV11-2 TGTGCCAGCAGCTCAATCGGATATCCCTACAATGAGCAGTTCTTC CASSSIGYPYNEQFF
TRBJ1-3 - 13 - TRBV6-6 TGTGCCAGCAGTTCCACCGGCGGAAACACCATATATTTT CASSSTGGNTIYF
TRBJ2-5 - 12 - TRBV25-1 TGTGCCAGCACCGCGTTCTCGGAGACCCAGTACTTC CASTAFSETQYF
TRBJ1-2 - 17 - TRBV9 TGTGCCAGCAGCGTAGAGGCCAGGGCGAGCCCATACTATGGCTACACCTTC CASSVEARASPYYGYTF
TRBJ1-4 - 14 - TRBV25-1 TGTGCCAGCAGTGAAATGGGTAACCGTGAAAAACTGTTTTTT CASSEMGNREKLFF
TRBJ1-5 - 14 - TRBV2 TGTGCCAGCAGTGAAAGGGCAGGGGATCAGCCCCAGCATTTT CASSERAGDQPQHF
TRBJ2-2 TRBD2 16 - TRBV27 TGTGCCAGCAGTTTCGGACTAGCGGGAGGTCCCGGGGAGCTGTTTTTT CASSFGLAGGPGELFF
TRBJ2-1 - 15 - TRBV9 TGTGCCAGCAGCGTAGTTCAGGGGTCCTACAATGAGCAGTTCTTC CASSVVQGSYNEQFF
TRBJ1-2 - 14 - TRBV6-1 TGTGCCAGCAGTGAAGCGCAGGGAGCCTATGGCTACACCTTC CASSEAQGAYGYTF
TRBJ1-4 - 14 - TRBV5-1 TGCGCCAGCAGCCTCGACGGGGTTAATGAAAAACTGTTTTTT CASSLDGVNEKLFF
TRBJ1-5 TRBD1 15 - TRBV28 TGTGCCAGCAGTCAGACAGGGGGCCTTAATCAGCCCCAGCATTTT CASSQTGGLNQPQHF
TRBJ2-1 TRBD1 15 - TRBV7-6 TGTGCCAGCAGCTTAGTAACAGGGGCCTACAATGAGCAGTTCTTC CASSLVTGAYNEQFF
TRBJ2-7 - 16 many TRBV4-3 TGCGCCAGCAGCCAAGAAGAAGTAGACACCCCTTACGAGCAGTACTTC CASSQEEVDTPYEQYF
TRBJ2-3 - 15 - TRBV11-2 TGTGCCAGCAGCCCCAGGGGTTCGGAGGCAGATACGCAGTATTTT CASSPRGSEADTQYF
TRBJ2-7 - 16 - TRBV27 TGTGCCAGCAGTTTATCAAGTCCTGACGTATTTCGGGAGCAGTACTTC CASSLSSPDVFREQYF
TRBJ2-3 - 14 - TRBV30 TGTGCCTGGAGCCTAATATCAGGGGAGGATACGCAGTATTTT CAWSLISGEDTQYF
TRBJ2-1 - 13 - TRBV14 TGTGCCAGCAGCCAAGGAAGGGGGACTGAGCAGTTCTTC CASSQGRGTEQFF
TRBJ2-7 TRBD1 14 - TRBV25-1 TGTGCCAGCAGTGACGACAGGGTGTGGTACGAGCAGTACTTC CASSDDRVWYEQYF
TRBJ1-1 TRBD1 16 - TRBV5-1 TGCGCCAGCAGCCTAGGACAGGGGTACATGAACACTGAAGCTTTCTTT CASSLGQGYMNTEAFF
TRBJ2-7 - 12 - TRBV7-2 TGTGCCAGCAGCTTATTGATCCAGGGCGCTTACTTC CASSLLIQGAYF
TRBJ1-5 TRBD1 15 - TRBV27 TGTGCCAGCAGTTTTTCCACAGGGGGAAATCAGCCCCAGCATTTT CASSFSTGGNQPQHF
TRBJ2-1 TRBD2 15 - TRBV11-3 TGTGCCAGCAGCATTCGACTAGCGGGAAACAATGAGCAGTTCTTC CASSIRLAGNNEQFF
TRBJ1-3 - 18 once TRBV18 TGTGCCAGCTCACTACAACCTTTAGCAGGGCACTCTGGAAACACCATATATTTT CASSLQPLAGHSGNTIYF
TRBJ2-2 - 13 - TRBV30 TGTGCCTGGAGTGTCCTCATCGCCGGGGAGCTGTTTTTT CAWSVLIAGELFF
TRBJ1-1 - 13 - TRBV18 TGTGCCAGCTCACGCACGGGGAACACTGAAGCTTTCTTT CASSRTGNTEAFF
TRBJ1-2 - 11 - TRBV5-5 TGTGCCAGCAGCTTCGGCTATGGCTACACCTTC CASSFGYGYTF
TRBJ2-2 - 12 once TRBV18 TGTGCCAGCTCATCGAACACCGGGGAGCTGTTTTTT CASSSNTGELFF
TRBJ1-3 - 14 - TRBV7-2 TGTGCCAGCAGCTTAGACGGCTCTGGAAACACCATATATTTT CASSLDGSGNTIYF
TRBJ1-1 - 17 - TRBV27 TGTGCCAGCAGCCCCATGAAGAGGACGGGAGCGAACACTGAAGCTTTCTTT CASSPMKRTGANTEAFF
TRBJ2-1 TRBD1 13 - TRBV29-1 TGCAGCGTCCGGGACAGGGATGGCAATGAGCAGTTCTTC CSVRDRDGNEQFF
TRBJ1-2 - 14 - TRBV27 TGTGCCAGCAGTTTGTACAGGGAAGCTGGGGGCTACACCTTC CASSLYREAGGYTF
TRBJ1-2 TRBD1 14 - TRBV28 TGTGCCAGCAGTTTAGACAGGGACTGGGATGGCTACACCTTC CASSLDRDWDGYTF
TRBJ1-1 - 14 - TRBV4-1 TGCGCCAGCAGCCAAGTTCAAGACTCCGGGGAAGCTTTCTTT CASSQVQDSGEAFF
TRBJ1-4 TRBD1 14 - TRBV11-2 TGTGCCAGCTTAGACAGGGCAACTAATGAAAAACTGTTTTTT CASLDRATNEKLFF
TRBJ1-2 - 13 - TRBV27 TGTGCCAGCAGCCCGAGAGCTAACTATGGCTACACCTTC CASSPRANYGYTF
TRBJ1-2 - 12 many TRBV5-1 TGCGCCAGCAAGGGGGATGACTATGGCTACACCTTC CASKGDDYGYTF
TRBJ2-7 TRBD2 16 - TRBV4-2 TGTGCCAGCAGCCAGGGACTAGCGGGAGGACCCTCCGAGCAGTACTTC CASSQGLAGGPSEQYF
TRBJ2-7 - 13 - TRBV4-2 TGTGCCAGCAGCCAAGTAGCGAGAGGCGAGCAGTACTTC CASSQVARGEQYF
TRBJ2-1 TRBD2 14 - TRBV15 TGTGCCACCAGGAGGACTAGCGGGGACAATGAGCAGTTCTTC CATRRTSGDNEQFF
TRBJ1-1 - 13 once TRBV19 TGTGCCAGTAGTATTAACCGGCGCACTGAAGCTTTCTTT CASSINRRTEAFF
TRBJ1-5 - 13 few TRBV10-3 TGTGCCGCTTCCAGGGGTGTGGATCAGCCCCAGCATTTT CAASRGVDQPQHF
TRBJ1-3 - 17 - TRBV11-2 TGTGCCAGCAGCTCCAGACTACAGGAGCTCCTGGGTTACACCATATATTTT CASSSRLQELLGYTIYF
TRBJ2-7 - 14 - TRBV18 TGTGCCAGCTCACGACAGAGGTTGGCCTACGAGCAGTACTTC CASSRQRLAYEQYF
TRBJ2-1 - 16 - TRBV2 TGTGCCAGCAGTGAAGAACCTACCGGAACCTACAATGAGCAGTTCTTC CASSEEPTGTYNEQFF
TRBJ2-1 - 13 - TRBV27 TGTGCCAGCAGTTTAGAAGGGTACAATGAGCAGTTCTTC CASSLEGYNEQFF
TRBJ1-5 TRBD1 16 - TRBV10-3 TGTGCCATCACCATAAGACAGGGGACTAGCAATCAGCCCCAGCATTTT CAITIRQGTSNQPQHF